This entry lists 17 T cell receptor beta chains sequenced from one sample in a study of blood T cells in healthy people across ages. A sample-barcoded 5' primer and a J-beta primer mix were used in a second PCR of roughly 7 to 11 cycles. TCRdb re-called the 5' RACE reads through MiXCR, storing one row per CDR3 protein. The table includes about 680,000 distinct CDR3 sequences, over 45% detected once. What was sequenced was blood. These receptors were collected from a woman in her sixties in good health.

This clonotype was counted a few times. The chain recombines TRBV20-1 with TRBJ2-3; TRBD2 matches 7 bases. V trimming: 0 bases; J trimming: 6 bases; junction bases outside the gene matches: 9. CDR1 DFQATT and CDR2 SNEGSKA come from the germline V gene (reference sequence). The CDR3 runs 15 residues. The CDR3 region is CSARDAREGTDTQYF. CDR3 in DNA: TGCAGTGCTAGAGATGCTAGGGAGGGGACCGATACGCAGTATTTT.

This clonotype showed up just a few times. The rearrangement uses TRBV21-1 and TRBJ2-4; the table calls TRBD1, which could not be checked here. The DNA end favors TRBJ2-7, so the J call may be wrong. TRBV21-1 is a pseudogene locus. This CDR3 spans 15 amino acids. The CDR3 sequence: CASSNHREAIYEQYF. The CDR3 bases are TGTGCCAGCAGCAATCACAGGGAGGCCATCTACGAGCAGTACTTC.

The J gene is TRBJ2-1, the V gene TRBV9, with D maybe TRBD2 (6 bases). V shed 7 bases and J shed 9 bases, with 20 bases lying between them. The CDR3 runs 14 residues. The germline CDR1 and CDR2 sequences are SGDLS and YYNGEE. CDR3 in amino acids: CASGGVIAAVEQFF. DNA of the CDR3: TGTGCCAGCGGAGGGGTCATCGCGGCGGTTGAGCAGTTCTTC.

The rearrangement links TRBV9 to TRBJ2-3, with D perhaps matching TRBD2 (6 bases). V lost 0 bases and J lost 3, with 11 bases in between. The CDR3 totals 15 residues. Looked up from germline, CDR1 is SGDLS and CDR2 is YYNGEE. The CDR3 nucleotides are TGTGCCAGCAGCGTAGCAACTAGCCGAACAGATACGCAGTATTTT. As protein: CASSVATSRTDTQYF.

The chain has TRBV20-1 and TRBJ2-5; 10 bases align to TRBD2. The length of the CDR3 is 13 residues. CDR1 DFQATT and CDR2 SNEGSKA come from the germline V gene (reference sequence). Trimming cost V 6 bases and J 11 bases; bases outside gene matches: 12. CDR3 loop: CSAPGLATNEQYF. DNA for the CDR3: TGCAGTGCCCCGGGACTAGCGACCAATGAGCAGTACTTC.

This sequence joins TRBV11-2 and TRBJ2-3; 8 positions match TRBD2. The CDR3 sequence is 16 residues long. The germline gives CDR1 SGHAT, CDR2 FQNNGV. With V trimmed by 5 bases and J by 1 base, 8 bases remained unmatched. The CDR3 nucleotides are TGTGCCAGCAGCCGGGGGAAACTAGCGGGCACAGATACGCAGTATTTT. This gives the protein CASSRGKLAGTDTQYF.

The CDR3 region is CASSAPGQGFSNIQYF. CDR3 coding DNA: TGTGCCAGCAGCGCGCCGGGACAGGGCTTCTCAAACATTCAGTACTTC. V is TRBV9 and J is TRBJ2-4; 9 nucleotides match TRBD1. V lost 3 bases to trimming and J lost 6 bases; unmatched junction nucleotides: 10. CDR1 is SGDLS and CDR2 is YYNGEE in the germline V gene. The CDR3 is made up of 16 amino acids.

This clonotype occurred many times. The chain has TRBV29-1 and TRBJ2-7, with D hard to call. Trimming removed 1 base at V and 3 bases at J, with 16 bases between. Germline V gene data show CDR1 as SQVTM and CDR2 as ANQGSEA. The CDR3 covers 15 residues. The CDR3 coding sequence is TGCAGCGTTGAAGGCCTACAACGTGGTCGCTACGAGCAGTACTTC. Its translation is CSVEGLQRGRYEQYF.

In the case of this clonotype: Its ends do not fully match the called genes, so a read error is possible. The chain joins TRBV5-5 to TRBJ2-5; D possibly uses TRBD1 or TRBD2 (5 bases each). The end of the DNA fits TRBJ2-7 better, so the J call may be wrong. This CDR3 region has 17 residues. The germline gives CDR1 SGHKS, CDR2 YYEKEE (reference sequence). CDR3 coding DNA: TGTGCCAGCGGCTTGGCTTTATCGGGGCCCCGTTCGGGCGAGCAGTACTTC. Translated: CASGLALSGPRSGEQYF.

This clonotype was seen a handful of times. The gene calls are TRBV29-1 and TRBJ1-4; 9 positions agree with TRBD1. The CDR3 is made up of 13 amino acids. Per germline, CDR1 SQVTM and CDR2 ANQGSEA. Trimming took 6 bases from V and 7 from J; bases not matched to a gene: 6. The DNA of the CDR3 is TGCAGCGTGACGACAGGGGGTACTGAAAAACTGTTTTTT. Translated: CSVTTGGTEKLFF.

V and J are TRBV7-2 and TRBJ1-2; D is perhaps TRBD1 (5 bases). Trimming shortened V by 3 bases and J by 3 bases, and 8 bases separated the two germline ends. Germline CDR1 and CDR2: SGHTA and FQGNSA. The CDR3 spans 13 residues. DNA of the CDR3: TGTGCCAGCAGCTTCAGGGATTACTATGGCTACACCTTC. Its protein product is CASSFRDYYGYTF. Variable domain in full (rest from reference TRBV7-2 and TRBJ1-2): GAGVSQSPSNKVTEKGKDVELRCDPISGHTALYWYRQSLGQGLEFLIYFQGNSAPDKSGLPSDRFSAERTGGSVSTLTIQRTQQEDSAVYLCASSFRDYYGYTFGSGTRLTVV.

This clonotype was counted at least ten times. The V and J genes are TRBV6-5 and TRBJ2-1; 9 bases fit TRBD1. Looked up from germline, CDR1 is MNHEY and CDR2 is SVGAGI. V lost 5 bases and J lost 4; bases outside the gene matches: 6. The CDR3 spans 15 residues. The CDR3 sequence is CASSPTGTGYNEQFF. In nucleotides, the CDR3 is TGTGCCAGCAGTCCAACCGGGACAGGGTACAATGAGCAGTTCTTC.

This clonotype was counted between two and nine times. The chain has TRBV20-1 and TRBJ2-6, with 9 positions matching TRBD1. Germline-derived CDR1 and CDR2 are DFQATT and SNEGSKA (reference sequence). The CDR3 sequence is 17 residues long. V trimming: 0 bases; J trimming: 1 base; junction bases outside the gene matches: 4. The CDR3 region has the DNA TGCAGTGCTAGAGAGGACAGGGGAGGTTCTGGGGCCAACGTCCTGACTTTC. Translation gives CSAREDRGGSGANVLTF.

This clonotype has more than one count but fewer than ten. The genes are TRBV3-1 and TRBJ2-4, with 9 bases lining up with TRBD2. Germline V CDR1 and CDR2: LGHDT, YNNKEL (reference sequence). This CDR3 has 16 residues. The ends lost 6 bases at V and 1 base at J; junction bases unmatched: 7. In DNA form, the CDR3 reads TGTGCCAGCAGTTCCTTAGCGGGAGTGGCCAAAAACATTCAGTACTTC. It encodes CASSSLAGVAKNIQYF.

The chain is built from TRBV28 and TRBJ2-7, with no clear D. V was trimmed by 5 bases and J by 5 bases, leaving 19 bases between them. There are 15 residues in the CDR3. Germline CDR1 reads MDHEN; CDR2 reads SYDVKM. The CDR3 protein is CASSLRGPRGDEQYF. CDR3 bases: TGTGCCAGCAGTCTACGAGGCCCCCGTGGAGACGAGCAGTACTTC.

This chain connects TRBV7-2 to TRBJ2-7, with TRBD1 as a possible D gene (6 bases). The V end lost 5 bases, the J end lost 5 bases, and 16 bases lay between the germline ends. The CDR3 sequence is 14 residues long. Germline CDR1 reads SGHTA; CDR2 reads FQGNSA. The CDR3 reads CASSQVAGGDEQYF. CDR3 DNA: TGTGCCAGCAGCCAAGTAGCTGGGGGCGACGAGCAGTACTTC.

The rearrangement links TRBV29-1 to TRBJ1-2; perhaps TRBD1 as D (5 bases). Trimming shortened V by 6 bases and J by 4 bases, and 15 bases separated the two germline ends. This CDR3 contains 13 residues. CDR1 is SQVTM, CDR2 ANQGSEA, per germline. CDR3 loop: CSVDETASYGYTF. The CDR3 bases are TGCAGCGTCGATGAGACAGCCTCCTATGGCTACACCTTC.